Listed here are 23 T cell receptor beta chains from one sample, sequenced in a study of T-cell reconstitution after alpha-beta-depleted transplantation in children. It was with unique molecular identifiers that the TCRbeta library was prepared. TCRdb analysed the PCR reads with MiXCR anew, one entry per CDR3 protein. The data hold around 530,000 distinct CDR3 sequences, with 30% to 35% observed a single time. This sample comprised PBMCs from the stem cell graft donor, obtained from the stem cell graft. These receptors came from a human donor who donated a stem cell graft to a child with aplastic anemia.

V usage is TRBV24-1 and J usage is TRBJ2-1; maybe TRBD2 (5 bases). Trimming stripped 7 bases from V and 6 bases from J, with 12 bases between. CDR3 length: 13 residues. Germline CDR1 is KGHDR and CDR2 is SFDVKD. The CDR3 DNA is TGTGCCACCAGCGAGGCGGGTAGCAATGAGCAGTTCTTC. This gives the protein CATSEAGSNEQFF.

This clonotype was counted only a few times. V and J are TRBV18 and TRBJ2-3; D is tentatively TRBD1 or TRBD2 (5 bases each). V was pared by 0 bases and J by 6 bases, with 16 bases between. The CDR3 extends over 16 amino acids. The germline gives CDR1 KGHSH, CDR2 LQKENI. The CDR3 region has the DNA TGTGCCAGCTCACCACCGGTTGGCAGGGAGAGCGATACGCAGTATTTT. Its protein is CASSPPVGRESDTQYF.

This clonotype was detected only a few times. The chain couples TRBV3-1 to TRBJ2-1; no reliable D call. The CDR3 loop spans 14 amino acids. V dropped 4 bases and J dropped 6 bases, with 13 bases sitting between them. The germline V gene has CDR1 LGHDT and CDR2 YNNKEL (reference sequence). As DNA, the CDR3 is TGTGCCAGCAGCCTCGGGCCAGCACGCAATGAGCAGTTCTTC. It encodes CASSLGPARNEQFF.

V is TRBV30 and J is TRBJ2-7; 11 bases map to TRBD2. CDR3 length: 15 amino acids. V lost 0 bases to trimming and J lost 6 bases; unmatched junction nucleotides: 7. The germline V gene encodes CDR1 GTSNPN and CDR2 SVGIG (reference sequence). CDR3 protein: CAWSVRLAGFSEQYV. The CDR3 region has the DNA TGTGCCTGGAGTGTACGACTAGCGGGATTCTCCGAGCAGTACGTC.

The chain joins TRBV9 to TRBJ1-1; a weak D match, TRBD1 (6 bases). Germline lookup yields CDR1 SGDLS and CDR2 YYNGEE. This CDR3 comprises 17 residues. V was clipped by 2 bases and J by 1 base, with 18 bases between them. The CDR3 sequence is CASSVEGLGGANTEAFF. For the CDR3, the DNA is TGTGCCAGCAGCGTCGAAGGCCTCGGGGGCGCGAACACTGAAGCTTTCTTT.

The rearrangement links TRBV6-2 or TRBV6-3 to TRBJ2-5; D is perhaps TRBD2 (6 bases). CDR3 length equals 19 residues. Germline V gives CDR1 MNHEY, CDR2 SVGEGT. The V end lost 6 bases, the J end lost 4 bases, and 30 bases lay between the germline ends. The DNA for the CDR3 is TGTGCCAGCAGACCCACGGGGAGGAGCGCGCACCCCCGGGGAGAGACCCAGTACTTC. Its translation is CASRPTGRSAHPRGETQYF.

The chain combines TRBV30 with TRBJ2-5; a weak D match, TRBD2 (6 bases). This CDR3 has 13 amino acids. Germline loops: CDR1 GTSNPN, CDR2 SVGIG (reference sequence). Trimming took off 8 bases at V and 3 bases at J, with 16 bases between the two ends. CDR3 in amino acids: CARRGTAKETQYF. CDR3 DNA: TGTGCCCGTCGGGGGACCGCGAAAGAGACCCAGTACTTC.

Only a few counts were recorded for this clonotype. Here the CDR3 DNA reads TGTGCCAGCAGCATGGACTCGAACACCGGGGAGCTGTTTTTT. It is translated as CASSMDSNTGELFF. The chain is built from TRBV7-2 and TRBJ2-2; TRBD2 is a possible D gene (5 bases). The CDR3 sequence is 14 residues long. Per the germline V gene, CDR1 is SGHTA and CDR2 is FQGNSA. Trimming stripped 5 bases from V and 0 bases from J, with 7 bases between.

The rearrangement joins TRBV7-2 to TRBJ2-1; 7 bases are a match to TRBD2. Germline V lookup: CDR1 SGHTA, CDR2 FQGNSA. This CDR3 region has 15 residues. Germline trimming cut 5 bases from V and 7 bases from J; bases unmatched to any gene: 11. CDR3 bases: TGTGCCAGCAGCCAAGGACTAGTACGAACGAATGAGCAGTTCTTC. Translated: CASSQGLVRTNEQFF.

This sequence joins TRBV11-2 and TRBJ1-2; D possibly corresponds to TRBD1 (5 bases). The germline V and J ends were trimmed by 4 bases and 0 bases, with 30 bases remaining between them. The CDR3 extends over 21 amino acids. Germline CDR1 is SGHAT and CDR2 is FQNNGV. CDR3 DNA sequence: TGTGCCAGCAGCTCTGCTTACTTAGGGACCGGCTCCATCGGGGCTAACTATGGCTACACCTTC. Translating it yields CASSSAYLGTGSIGANYGYTF.

The chain recombines TRBV29-1 with TRBJ1-1; D is possibly TRBD1 (5 bases). Germline CDR1 is SQVTM and CDR2 is ANQGSEA. The CDR3 contains 12 residues. Trimming removed 5 bases at V and 4 bases at J, with 11 bases between. CDR3 region: CSVFPGSTEAFF. DNA for the CDR3: TGCAGCGTTTTCCCAGGGAGCACTGAAGCTTTCTTT.

This clonotype was seen only a few times. The CDR3 here is CAIPHGLAGGPGELFF. The CDR3 bases are TGTGCCATCCCCCACGGACTAGCGGGAGGACCCGGGGAGCTGTTTTTT. This chain connects TRBV6-1 to TRBJ2-2; 14 bases line up with TRBD2. CDR3 size: 16 residues. Germline V lookup: CDR1 MNHNS, CDR2 SASEGT. V dropped 10 bases and J dropped 6; count of bases not matched to a gene: 10.

The CDR3 DNA reads as TGCGCCAGCAGCTTGGAGTATGCGGGAGGGTTGTTAGGAGGGACCCAGTACTTC. Translated: CASSLEYAGGLLGGTQYF. The chain combines TRBV5-1 with TRBJ2-5; 9 positions match TRBD2. In germline, CDR1 is SGHRS, CDR2 YFSETQ. The CDR3 totals 18 residues. V lost 0 bases to trimming and J lost 7 bases; unmatched junction nucleotides: 16.

This chain uses TRBV29-1 with TRBJ2-2; D gene uncertain. V lost 2 bases and J lost 6, with 7 bases in between. This CDR3 has 12 residues. The germline V gene encodes CDR1 SQVTM and CDR2 ANQGSEA. CDR3 amino acids: CSVESRSGELFF. The DNA of the CDR3 is TGCAGCGTTGAATCTAGGTCCGGGGAGCTGTTTTTT.

CDR3 sequence reads: CSTFDGSGSGSYNEQFF. Here the CDR3 DNA reads TGCAGTACCTTCGATGGTAGCGGGAGCGGGTCCTACAATGAGCAGTTCTTC. V usage is TRBV20-1 and J usage is TRBJ2-1, with 9 bases matching TRBD2. After removal of 8 bases from V and 1 base from J, the junction contained 15 bases not matched to a gene. Germline CDR1 reads DFQATT; CDR2 reads SNEGSKA (reference sequence). This CDR3 is built from 17 residues.

This chain links TRBV24-1 with TRBJ2-2, with a weak D call TRBD1 (6 bases). The CDR3 contains 12 residues. The V end was cut by 7 bases, the J end by 7 bases, with 9 bases between. The germline V gene encodes CDR1 KGHDR and CDR2 SFDVKD. The CDR3 nucleotides read TGTGCCACCAGCGGGACAAACGGGGAGCTGTTTTTT. Its translation is CATSGTNGELFF.

The chain combines TRBV29-1 with TRBJ1-1; D not certain. The CDR3 contains 13 residues. Germline V CDR1 and CDR2: SQVTM, ANQGSEA. V was shortened by 4 bases and J by 1 base, with 10 bases between the two germline ends. CDR3 DNA sequence: TGCAGCGTTGCCAAACAGCCGAACACTGAAGCTTTCTTT. Protein: CSVAKQPNTEAFF.

This clonotype was detected a few times. The chain recombines TRBV18 with TRBJ2-7; D ambiguous. Germline V CDR1 and CDR2: KGHSH, LQKENI. CDR3 length: 11 residues. Trimming removed 0 bases at V and 3 bases at J, with 0 bases between. The CDR3 region has the DNA TGTGCCAGCTCACCACCCTACGAGCAGTACTTC. As protein: CASSPPYEQYF.

V is TRBV20-1 and J is TRBJ2-6; 8 bases line up with TRBD1. The germline gives CDR1 DFQATT, CDR2 SNEGSKA (reference sequence). This CDR3 contains 17 residues. Losses at the gene ends were 1 base for V and 0 bases for J; bases not matched to a gene: 5. CDR3 nucleotides: TGCAGTGCTAGAGGGGCAGGGGGCTCCTCTGGGGCCAACGTCCTGACTTTC. It translates to CSARGAGGSSGANVLTF.

This clonotype was found a few times. The CDR3 loop is CSATGTSGRAAKETQYF. The DNA of the CDR3 is TGCAGTGCAACCGGGACTAGCGGGAGGGCAGCAAAAGAGACCCAGTACTTC. The chain is built from TRBV20-1 and TRBJ2-5, with TRBD2 matching over 16 bases. The germline gives CDR1 DFQATT, CDR2 SNEGSKA (reference sequence). With V trimmed by 6 bases and J by 3 bases, 10 bases remained unmatched. The CDR3 is 17 amino acids.

V gene TRBV12-3 or TRBV12-4 combines with J gene TRBJ2-3, with TRBD1 matching 7 bases. The V gene end was trimmed by 7 bases and the J gene end by 5 bases; junction bases not matched to a gene: 6. The CDR3 sequence is 13 residues long. CDR3 residues: CASTLGGVDTQYF. In DNA form, the CDR3 reads TGTGCCAGCACCCTAGGGGGCGTAGATACGCAGTATTTT.

This clonotype was observed a few times. The chain carries TRBV24-1 and TRBJ2-1, with 8 nucleotides matching TRBD2. CDR1 is KGHDR, CDR2 SFDVKD, per germline. This CDR3 has 16 amino acids. V lost 3 bases to trimming and J lost 6 bases; unmatched junction nucleotides: 9. CDR3 residues: CATSDESGSLGNEQFF. The DNA of the CDR3 is TGTGCCACCAGTGATGAGAGCGGGAGCTTAGGCAATGAGCAGTTCTTC.

This rearrangement joins TRBV6-2 or TRBV6-3 to TRBJ2-1, with 11 bases matching TRBD2. V shed 0 bases and J 5 bases; nucleotides not matched to a gene: 3. The CDR3 is made up of 16 amino acids. Germline-derived CDR1 and CDR2 are MNHEY and SVGEGT. CDR3 sequence (DNA): TGTGCCAGCAGTTACTCGACTAGCGGGGCAGACAATGAGCAGTTCTTC. Translated: CASSYSTSGADNEQFF.